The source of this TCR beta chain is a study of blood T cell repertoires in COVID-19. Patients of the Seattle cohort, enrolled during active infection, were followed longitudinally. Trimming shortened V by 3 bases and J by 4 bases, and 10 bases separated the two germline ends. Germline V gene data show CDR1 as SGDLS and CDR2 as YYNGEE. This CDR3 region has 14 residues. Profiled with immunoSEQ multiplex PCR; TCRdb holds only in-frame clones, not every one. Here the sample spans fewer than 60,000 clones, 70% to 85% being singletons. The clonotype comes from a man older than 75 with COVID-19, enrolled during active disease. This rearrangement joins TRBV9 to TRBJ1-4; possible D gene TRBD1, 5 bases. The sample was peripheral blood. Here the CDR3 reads CASSGGNRNEKLFF. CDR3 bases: TGTGCCAGCAGCGGGGGCAACCGTAATGAAAAACTGTTTTTT.